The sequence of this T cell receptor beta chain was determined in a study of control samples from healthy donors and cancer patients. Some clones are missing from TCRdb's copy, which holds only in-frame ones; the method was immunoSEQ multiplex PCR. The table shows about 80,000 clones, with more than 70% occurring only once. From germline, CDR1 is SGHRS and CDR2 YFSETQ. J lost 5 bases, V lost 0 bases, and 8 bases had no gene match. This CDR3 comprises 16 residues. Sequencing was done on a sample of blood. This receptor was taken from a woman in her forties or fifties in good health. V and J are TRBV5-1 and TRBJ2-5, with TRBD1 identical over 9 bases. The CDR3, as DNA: TGCGCCAGCAGCTTGGATACAGGGGGCTCTCTCGAGACCCAGTACTTC. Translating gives CASSLDTGGSLETQYF.